A single sample is the source of the 6 T cell receptor beta chains below, sequenced in a study of cytomegalovirus exposure and HLA in healthy donors. Sequencing used immunoSEQ multiplex PCR; TCRdb keeps in-frame clones, though not all of them. There are about 160,000 clones in the sample; 88% occur only once, and around 3% lies in the top ten. The sample comprised PBMCs. Receptor source: a man younger than 30 in good health and CMV-seronegative.

V gene TRBV5-1 combines with J gene TRBJ1-1, with 7 bases that match TRBD1. Trimming at V came to 0 bases and at J to 4 bases, leaving 6 bases not matched to a gene. Looked up from germline, CDR1 is SGHRS and CDR2 is YFSETQ. The CDR3 runs to 15 residues. The CDR3 region has the DNA TGCGCCAGCAGCTTGGTGGGGACAGTGGGCACTGAAGCTTTCTTT. Residues: CASSLVGTVGTEAFF.

On this clone: The identical CDR3 is also encoded by other nucleotide sequences in the sample. The chain is built from TRBV19 and TRBJ2-1; 9 bases are a match to TRBD1. CDR3 length equals 13 residues. V lost 6 bases and J lost 7; bases outside the gene matches: 4. In germline, CDR1 is LNHDA, CDR2 SQIVND (reference sequence). CDR3 sequence: CASSPGTGNEQFF. The CDR3 DNA reads as TGTGCCAGTAGCCCCGGGACAGGGAATGAGCAGTTCTTC.

The chain uses TRBV28 and TRBJ2-5; D perhaps matches TRBD1 (6 bases). The ends were cut back, 6 bases at V and 2 bases at J, with 13 bases in the middle. The CDR3 consists of 14 residues. The germline V gene has CDR1 MDHEN and CDR2 SYDVKM. The CDR3 nucleotides read TGTGCCAGCAGCCAAGGACAGCGACAAGAGACCCAGTACTTC. Its protein product is CASSQGQRQETQYF. Full variable domain (rest looked up from reference TRBV28 and TRBJ2-5): DVKVTQSSRYLVKRTGEKVFLECVQDMDHENMFWYRQDPGLGLRLIYFSYDVKMKEKGDIPEGYSVSREKKERFSLILESASTNQTSMYLCASSQGQRQETQYFGPGTRLLVL.

The J gene is TRBJ1-5, the V gene TRBV2; 7 positions match TRBD1. Losses at the gene ends were 6 bases for V and 1 base for J; bases not matched to a gene: 3. The CDR3 sequence is 14 residues long. The V gene's germline CDR1 is SNHLY and CDR2 FYNNEI. CDR3 sequence (DNA): TGTGCCAGCAGCCAGGGGGGAAGCAATCAGCCCCAGCATTTT. Encoded protein: CASSQGGSNQPQHF.

The rearrangement joins TRBV7-2 to TRBJ2-3; TRBD2 matches 12 bases. The V gene end was trimmed by 2 bases and the J gene end by 6 bases; junction bases not matched to a gene: 6. The CDR3 contains 16 residues. CDR1 and CDR2 (germline): SGHTA, FQGNSA. CDR3 amino acids: CASSLRLAGDMDTQYF. The CDR3 nucleotides are TGTGCCAGCAGCTTACGACTAGCGGGAGACATGGATACGCAGTATTTT. The complete variable domain, with remaining parts taken from reference TRBV7-2 and TRBJ2-3, reads GAGVSQSPSNKVTEKGKDVELRCDPISGHTALYWYRQSLGQGLEFLIYFQGNSAPDKSGLPSDRFSAERTGGSVSTLTIQRTQQEDSAVYLCASSLRLAGDMDTQYFGPGTRLTVL.

This clone showed up just once. The chain joins TRBV28 to TRBJ1-1; possibly TRBD1 for D (6 bases). Per the germline V gene, CDR1 is MDHEN and CDR2 is SYDVKM. This CDR3 is built from 15 residues. V lost 7 bases and J 0 bases, leaving 15 bases between the germline ends. The CDR3 coding sequence is TGTGCCAGCATTAAGAGGGACACTTTGAACACTGAAGCTTTCTTT. It is translated as CASIKRDTLNTEAFF.